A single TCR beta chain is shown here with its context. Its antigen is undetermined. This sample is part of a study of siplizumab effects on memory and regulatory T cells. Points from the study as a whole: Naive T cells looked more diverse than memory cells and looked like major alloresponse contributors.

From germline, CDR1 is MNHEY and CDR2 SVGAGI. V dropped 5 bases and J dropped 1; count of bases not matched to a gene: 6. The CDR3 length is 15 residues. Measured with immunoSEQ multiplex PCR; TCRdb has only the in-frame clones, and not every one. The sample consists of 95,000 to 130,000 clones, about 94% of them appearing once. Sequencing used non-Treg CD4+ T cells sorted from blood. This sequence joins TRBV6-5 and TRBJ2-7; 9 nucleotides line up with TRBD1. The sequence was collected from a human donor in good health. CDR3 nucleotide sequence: TGTGCCAGCAGTACCGGACAGGGGCGTTCCTACGAGCAGTACTTC. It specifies CASSTGQGRSYEQYF.